The 22 T cell receptor beta chains presented below share a single source sample, sequenced in a study of cytomegalovirus exposure and HLA in healthy donors. The PCR made use of 60 Vbeta and 13 Jbeta primers. Method: immunoSEQ multiplex PCR; TCRdb's copy keeps in-frame clones and lacks some. Among about 82,000 clones listed, 65% to 75% were seen once. What was sequenced was PBMCs. These receptors were collected from a man aged 25 to 40 in good health and CMV-seropositive.

This clone was recorded a few times. J is TRBJ1-1 and V is TRBV6-5, with D perhaps matching TRBD1 (6 bases). CDR1 MNHEY and CDR2 SVGAGI come from the germline V gene. Trimming cost V 2 bases and J 4 bases, with 8 bases left between them. The CDR3 is 13 residues long. The CDR3 sequence is CASSYGTLTEAFF. CDR3 sequence (DNA): TGTGCCAGCAGTTACGGGACACTCACTGAAGCTTTCTTT.

The V gene is TRBV4-2, the J gene TRBJ2-7; TRBD2 matches at 8 bases. This CDR3 region has 15 residues. The V and J ends lost 0 bases and 6 bases, in that order; junction bases with no gene match: 7. The V gene's germline CDR1 is LGHNA and CDR2 YNFKEQ. CDR3 in DNA: TGTGCCAGCAGCCAAGAGACCAGCGGGAGTGGCGAGCAGTACTTC. Its translation is CASSQETSGSGEQYF.

The chain is built from TRBV7-2 and TRBJ2-7, with D perhaps matching TRBD2 (6 bases). Germline V lookup: CDR1 SGHTA, CDR2 FQGNSA. V was shortened by 3 bases and J by 0 bases, with 9 bases between the two germline ends. The length of the CDR3 is 14 residues. CDR3 DNA: TGTGCCAGCAGCTTCCGGGAGCGCTCCTACGAGCAGTACTTC. Protein sequence: CASSFRERSYEQYF.

This chain joins TRBV6-5 and TRBJ2-5; perhaps TRBD2 as D (6 bases). Trimming cost V 8 bases and J 5 bases, with 21 bases left between them. This CDR3 contains 15 residues. CDR1 MNHEY and CDR2 SVGAGI come from the germline V gene. The CDR3 bases are TGTGCCAGCTCCGAACCGGGGGATAAAACTGAGACCCAGTACTTC. Encoded protein: CASSEPGDKTETQYF.

This clone was seen a handful of times. The chain has TRBV30 and TRBJ1-2; D perhaps matches TRBD1 (6 bases). CDR1 and CDR2 from the germline V gene are GTSNPN and SVGIG (reference sequence). V lost 0 bases and J lost 4, with 9 bases in between. There are 13 residues in the CDR3. CDR3 bases: TGTGCCTGGAGTGTAGACAGGCTCTATGGCTACACCTTC. It translates to CAWSVDRLYGYTF.

This clone was detected a few times. J is TRBJ1-1 and V is TRBV10-1; D is perhaps TRBD1 (6 bases). There are 12 residues in the CDR3. CDR1 is WNHNN and CDR2 is SYGVQD in the germline V gene (reference sequence). Trimming pared 3 bases from V and 5 bases from J, leaving 7 bases between. CDR3 DNA: TGCGCCAGCAGTGAAGGGGGAACTGAAGCTTTCTTT. Its protein product is CASSEGGTEAFF.

The chain employs TRBV9 and TRBJ1-2; D is unclear. Germline assignment: CDR1 SGDLS and CDR2 YYNGEE. The CDR3 consists of 13 residues. Trimming pared 2 bases from V and 7 bases from J, leaving 12 bases between. The CDR3 loop reads CASSVGDTRGYTF. DNA of the CDR3: TGTGCCAGCAGCGTCGGCGACACTCGTGGCTACACCTTC.

This clone was detected only a few times. The chain recombines TRBV12-5 with TRBJ1-5; tentative D call: TRBD1 (5 bases). The CDR3 runs 15 residues. Per the germline V gene, CDR1 is LGHNT and CDR2 is FRNRAP. V was clipped by 1 base and J by 7 bases, with 14 bases between them. Here the CDR3 reads CASGLATPRGQPQHF. The CDR3 DNA reads TGTGCTAGTGGTTTGGCGACCCCGCGGGGGCAGCCCCAGCATTTT.

The table lists this clone with a count of one. The rearrangement uses TRBV13 and TRBJ1-1, with a tentative D call TRBD1 (6 bases). Per the germline V gene, CDR1 is PRHDT and CDR2 is FYEKMQ (reference sequence). V dropped 6 bases and J dropped 8 bases, with 13 bases sitting between them. The CDR3 length is 12 residues. This CDR3 reads CASSSGQTEAFF. DNA of the CDR3: TGTGCCAGCAGTTCAGGACAGACAGAAGCTTTCTTT.

J is TRBJ2-2 and V is TRBV4-1; 11 bases match TRBD2. Germline assignment: CDR1 MGHRA and CDR2 YSYEKL. The CDR3 length is 16 residues. Unmatched junction bases numbered 7, after V lost 4 bases and J lost 6 bases. The CDR3 sequence: CASSLLTSGEAGELFF. In DNA form, the CDR3 reads TGCGCCAGCAGCCTGCTGACTAGCGGGGAGGCCGGGGAGCTGTTTTTT.

In its sample, this clone was seen once. This chain links TRBV27 with TRBJ1-1, with 8 bases that match TRBD1. The CDR3 is 15 amino acids. V shed 8 bases, J shed 6 bases, and the junction held 14 bases outside the gene matches. Germline V lookup: CDR1 MNHEY, CDR2 SMNVEV (reference sequence). The CDR3 here is CASQPGGLMGAEAFF. The CDR3 DNA follows: TGTGCCAGCCAACCAGGGGGCCTGATGGGGGCTGAAGCTTTCTTT.

The chain combines TRBV15 with TRBJ1-1, with 7 nucleotides matching TRBD1. The CDR3 spans 14 residues. The trim removed 6 bases at V and 5 bases at J, leaving 9 bases unmatched. The V gene's germline CDR1 is LNHNV and CDR2 YYDKDF (reference sequence). As DNA, the CDR3 is TGTGCCACCAGGGACCACAGGGGTCGGACTGAAGCTTTCTTT. Translated: CATRDHRGRTEAFF.

V is TRBV25-1 and J is TRBJ2-2; 9 bases are a match to TRBD1. V was clipped by 3 bases and J by 5 bases; unmatched bases: 4. The germline gives CDR1 MGHDK, CDR2 SYGVNS. This CDR3 has 15 amino acids. The CDR3 loop reads CASSDSGTGTGELFF. The DNA for the CDR3 is TGTGCCAGCAGTGACTCCGGGACAGGGACCGGGGAGCTGTTTTTT.

V usage is TRBV6-1 and J usage is TRBJ2-7; a possible D gene is TRBD1 (7 bases). Trimming took 7 bases from V and 7 from J, leaving 17 bases between them. This CDR3 is built from 13 residues. Germline CDR1 reads MNHNS; CDR2 reads SASEGT. CDR3 amino acids: CASTTRGVGEQYF. In DNA form, the CDR3 reads TGTGCCAGCACCACCAGGGGGGTGGGAGAGCAGTACTTC.

The V and J genes are TRBV14 and TRBJ1-5; 8 positions match TRBD1. Unmatched junction bases numbered 14, after V lost 4 bases and J lost 6 bases. This CDR3 contains 17 residues. The germline V gene has CDR1 SGHDN and CDR2 FVKESK. This chain's CDR3 is CASSLRTGIKFSQPQHF. The CDR3 region has the DNA TGTGCCAGCAGCCTGAGGACAGGGATTAAGTTTAGTCAGCCCCAGCATTTT.

V is TRBV9 and J is TRBJ1-1; tentatively, D is TRBD1 (6 bases). Germline CDR1 and CDR2: SGDLS and YYNGEE. There are 14 residues in the CDR3. V shed 0 bases and J shed 4 bases, with 10 bases lying between them. The CDR3 DNA reads TGTGCCAGCAGCGTAGGCCAGGGGAGCACTGAAGCTTTCTTT. It specifies CASSVGQGSTEAFF.

V is TRBV5-1 and J is TRBJ2-3; D gene unclear. V lost 0 bases, J lost 0 bases, and 8 bases lay in between. The CDR3 has 15 amino acids. The germline CDR1 and CDR2 sequences are SGHRS and YFSETQ. CDR3 region: CASSLEDSSTDTQYF. In DNA form, the CDR3 reads TGCGCCAGCAGCTTGGAAGACTCTAGCACAGATACGCAGTATTTT.

The chain recombines TRBV30 with TRBJ1-5; D possibly corresponds to TRBD1 (5 bases). Germline V gene lookup returns CDR1 GTSNPN and CDR2 SVGIG (reference sequence). The CDR3 spans 13 residues. The germline V and J ends were trimmed by 3 bases and 4 bases, with 10 bases remaining between them. The CDR3 region has the DNA TGTGCCTGGAGCGAACAGGAAAATCAGCCCCAGCATTTT. Its protein is CAWSEQENQPQHF. Using reference TRBV30 and TRBJ1-5 for the parts outside the CDR3, the full variable domain is SQTIHQWPATLVQPVGSPLSLECTVEGTSNPNLYWYRQAAGRGLQLLFYSVGIGQISSEVPQNLSASRPQDRQFILSSKKLLLSDSGFYLCAWSEQENQPQHFGDGTRLSIL.

The V gene is TRBV28, the J gene TRBJ1-1; a possible D gene is TRBD1 (5 bases). This CDR3 region has 15 residues. CDR1 and CDR2 (germline): MDHEN, SYDVKM. Trimming pared 5 bases from V and 0 bases from J, leaving 13 bases between. CDR3 residues: CASSPGDSMNTEAFF. The CDR3 coding sequence is TGTGCCAGCAGTCCCGGGGACTCCATGAACACTGAAGCTTTCTTT.

The chain is built from TRBV15 and TRBJ2-3, with D possibly matching TRBD1 (6 bases). The V and J ends lost 1 base and 6 bases respectively, with 8 bases between them. Germline V gives CDR1 LNHNV, CDR2 YYDKDF (reference sequence). The CDR3 consists of 13 residues. CDR3 loop: CATSRGGGDTQYF. CDR3 coding DNA: TGTGCCACCAGCAGAGGAGGGGGTGATACGCAGTATTTT.

V is TRBV2 and J is TRBJ2-1, with 9 bases that match TRBD1. Germline values: CDR1 SNHLY, CDR2 FYNNEI. The CDR3 is made up of 14 amino acids. The junction had 7 bases not matched to a gene; V was cut back by 10 bases and J by 3 bases. CDR3 sequence reads: CATTGTGLYNEQFF. CDR3 in DNA: TGTGCCACTACCGGGACAGGGCTCTACAATGAGCAGTTCTTC.

The rearrangement joins TRBV29-1 to TRBJ1-2; 7 bases fit TRBD1. CDR3 size: 13 residues. Germline trimming cut 7 bases from V and 4 bases from J; bases unmatched to any gene: 9. Germline CDR1 is SQVTM and CDR2 is ANQGSEA. CDR3 nucleotide sequence: TGCAGCGCGGAAGGGGGACAGACCTATGGCTACACCTTC. It codes for CSAEGGQTYGYTF.